The clone carrying this T cell receptor (beta chain) was seen a handful of times. Its antigen remains unidentified. After removal of 4 bases from V and 4 bases from J, the junction contained 5 bases not matched to a gene. The CDR3 has 14 amino acids. Germline CDR1 LGHDT, CDR2 YNNKEL (reference sequence). The data stem from a study of identical twins. Study observations and caveats: Invariant populations such as MAIT and iNKT cells could partly muddle zero-insertion analyses.

One entry per CDR3 protein, called by TCRdb with MiXCR from the 5' RACE reads. Counted here are some 100,000 distinct CDR3 sequences, 5.9% occurring once; the ten biggest clones make up approximately 12%. What was sequenced was memory T cells sorted from blood. The clonotype comes from a woman aged 45-59 years in good health. The chain uses TRBV3-1 and TRBJ1-2, with TRBD1 matching over 8 bases. The CDR3 sequence is CASSPTGGVYGYTF. The CDR3 region has the DNA TGTGCCAGCAGCCCCACAGGGGGTGTCTATGGCTACACCTTC.